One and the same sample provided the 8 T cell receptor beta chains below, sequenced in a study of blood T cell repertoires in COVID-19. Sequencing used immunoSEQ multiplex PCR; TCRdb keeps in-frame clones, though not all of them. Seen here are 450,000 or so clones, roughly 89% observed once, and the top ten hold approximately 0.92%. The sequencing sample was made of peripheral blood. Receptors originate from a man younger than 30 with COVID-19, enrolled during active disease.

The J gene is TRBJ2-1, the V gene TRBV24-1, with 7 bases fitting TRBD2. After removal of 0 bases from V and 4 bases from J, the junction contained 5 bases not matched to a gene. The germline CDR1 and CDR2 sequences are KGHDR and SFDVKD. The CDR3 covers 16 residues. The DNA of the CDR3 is TGTGCCACCAGTGATTTGCAAAGCGGGGCTTACAATGAGCAGTTCTTC. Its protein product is CATSDLQSGAYNEQFF.

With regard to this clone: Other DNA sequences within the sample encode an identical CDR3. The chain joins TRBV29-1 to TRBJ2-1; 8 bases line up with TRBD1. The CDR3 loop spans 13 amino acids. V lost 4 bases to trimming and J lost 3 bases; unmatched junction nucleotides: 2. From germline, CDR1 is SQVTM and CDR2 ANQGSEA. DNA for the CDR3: TGCAGCGTTGGTACAGGGGGCTACAATGAGCAGTTCTTC. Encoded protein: CSVGTGGYNEQFF.

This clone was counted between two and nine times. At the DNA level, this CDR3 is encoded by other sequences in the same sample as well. The CDR3: CASRQGSNTGELFF. CDR3 DNA sequence: TGTGCCAGCAGACAGGGGAGTAACACCGGGGAGCTGTTTTTT. The rearrangement joins TRBV2 to TRBJ2-2; TRBD1 matches 7 bases. Germline lookup yields CDR1 SNHLY and CDR2 FYNNEI. J gave up 2 bases and V 6 bases, and 3 bases lay outside the gene matches. This CDR3 comprises 14 residues.

The DNA of the CDR3 is TGTGCCAGCAGCCAAGGCTGGGGCTCCAATGAGCAGTTCTTC. Residues: CASSQGWGSNEQFF. The rearrangement uses TRBV3-1 (or the pseudogene TRBV3-2) and TRBJ2-1; possibly TRBD1 for D (5 bases). The germline V and J ends were trimmed by 1 base and 6 bases, with 10 bases remaining between them. The CDR3 extends over 14 amino acids. Germline values: CDR1 LGHDT, CDR2 YNNKEL (reference sequence).

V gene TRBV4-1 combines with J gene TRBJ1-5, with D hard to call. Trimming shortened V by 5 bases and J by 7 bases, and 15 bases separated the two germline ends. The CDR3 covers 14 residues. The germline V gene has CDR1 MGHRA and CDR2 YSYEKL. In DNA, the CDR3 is TGCGCCAGCAGCAGGGCCCTAGAGGGACAGCCCCAGCATTTT. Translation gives CASSRALEGQPQHF.

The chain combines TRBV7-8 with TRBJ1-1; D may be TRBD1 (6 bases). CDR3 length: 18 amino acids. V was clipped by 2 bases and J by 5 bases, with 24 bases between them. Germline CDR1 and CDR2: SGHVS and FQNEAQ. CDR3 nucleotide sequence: TGTGCCAGCAGCTTAAGGGCCGAGGACAGCCCTCTAGCAACTGAAGCTTTCTTT. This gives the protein CASSLRAEDSPLATEAFF.

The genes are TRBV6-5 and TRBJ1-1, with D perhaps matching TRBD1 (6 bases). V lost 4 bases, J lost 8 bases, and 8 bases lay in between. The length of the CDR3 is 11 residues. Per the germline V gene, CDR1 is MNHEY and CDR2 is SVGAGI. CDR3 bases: TGTGCCAGCAGTTTCGACAGGGAAGCTTTCTTT. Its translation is CASSFDREAFF.

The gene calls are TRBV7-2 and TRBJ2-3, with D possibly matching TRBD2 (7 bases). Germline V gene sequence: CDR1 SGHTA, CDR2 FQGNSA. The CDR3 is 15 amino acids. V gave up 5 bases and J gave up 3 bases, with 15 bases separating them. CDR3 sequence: CASSPRGGATDTQYF. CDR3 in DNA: TGTGCCAGCAGCCCACGAGGGGGGGCGACAGATACGCAGTATTTT.